This T cell receptor (beta chain) originates from a study of blood T cell repertoires in COVID-19. As handled by the study authors: Nucleated cell counts were estimated from reference gene primer amplification. TCRdb keeps only in-frame clones here, not all; method: immunoSEQ multiplex PCR. Clone size and the V and J calls come from that table; the DNA yielded D and trimming. The table lists about 79,000 clones, 70% to 90% of them singletons. The CDR3 has 14 amino acids. Germline V gene sequence: CDR1 SGDLS, CDR2 YYNGEE. V lost 3 bases and J lost 6, with 12 bases in between. This sequence was found in a man aged 50 to 59 with active COVID-19. This chain joins TRBV9 and TRBJ2-2; weak D call: TRBD1 (5 bases). The sample taken for sequencing was peripheral blood. CDR3 bases: TGTGCCAGCAGCGCCCAAATAGGGGCCGGGGAGCTGTTTTTT. Translating it yields CASSAQIGAGELFF.